Sequencing of this TCR beta chain was carried out in a study of blood T cell repertoires in COVID-19. Assay used: immunoSEQ multiplex PCR; TCRdb lists only in-frame clones, some missing. Of some 150,000 clones listed, approximately 90% are singletons. The V segment lost 1 base and the J segment 8 bases; nucleotides outside the gene matches: 5. The CDR3 contains 14 residues. Germline V gene lookup returns CDR1 SGHTA and CDR2 FQGTGA. This clone was counted a single time. This receptor was obtained from a woman aged 25 to 39 with acute COVID-19. Sequencing was performed on PBMCs or T cells enriched from blood (not recorded which). The chain combines TRBV7-3 with TRBJ2-1; the match to TRBD2 covers 7 bases. Here the CDR3 DNA reads TGTGCCAGCAGCTTAATGGGCGGGAGTGATGAGCAGTTCTTC. Translating gives CASSLMGGSDEQFF.